A single sample is the source of the 29 T cell receptor beta chains below, sequenced in a study of human T cells and chemical hapten exposure. Time point: patch test 1, 2 weeks after DPC sensitization. Treatment meaning: therapeutic diphenylcyclopropenone sensitization with weekly scalp DPC. TCRdb processed the RACE reads anew with MiXCR; each CDR3 protein has one entry. The sample has roughly 190,000 distinct CDR3 sequences, 20% to 25% seen once. The sample consisted of whole blood, taken in connection with sensitization to the hapten diphenylcyclopropenone (DPC). These receptors were collected from a woman aged 45-60 years with alopecia areata. Some clones in this sample may be carry-over from other donors' samples.

This clonotype was counted between two and nine times. The V gene is TRBV4-2, the J gene TRBJ2-3; 14 positions agree with TRBD2. The CDR3 contains 15 residues. Germline CDR1 is LGHNA and CDR2 is YNFKEQ. V was pared by 3 bases and J by 8 bases, with 4 bases of the junction left unmatched. The CDR3 is CASSQGTSGSGTQYF. The CDR3 DNA reads as TGTGCCAGCAGCCAGGGGACTAGCGGGAGCGGTACGCAGTATTTT.

The rearrangement links TRBV29-1 to TRBJ1-5; maybe TRBD1 (5 bases). CDR1 SQVTM and CDR2 ANQGSEA come from the germline V gene. With 1 base removed from V and 8 bases from J, the gap between germline ends came to 18 bases. The CDR3 length is 15 residues. As DNA, the CDR3 is TGCAGCGTTGAAGGTGAGAGCAGGGTTCGGGAGCCCCAGCATTTT. It encodes CSVEGESRVREPQHF.

This clonotype has a handful of counts. For the CDR3, the DNA is TGCAGCGTCGTGGAGGGAAATGAGCAGTTCTTC. This codes for CSVVEGNEQFF. The chain uses TRBV29-1 and TRBJ2-1; D might be TRBD2 (6 bases). The length of the CDR3 is 11 residues. V was shortened by 6 bases and J by 7 bases, with 10 bases between the two germline ends. Germline V gives CDR1 SQVTM, CDR2 ANQGSEA.

The chain links TRBV27 to TRBJ1-2; 8 nucleotides agree with TRBD1. V lost 0 bases and J lost 2; bases outside the gene matches: 8. From germline, CDR1 is MNHEY and CDR2 SMNVEV (reference sequence). The length of the CDR3 is 17 residues. The CDR3 loop reads CASSLSGTGGINYGYTF. The CDR3 region has the DNA TGTGCCAGCAGTTTATCGGGAACAGGGGGGATCAACTATGGCTACACCTTC.

This clonotype has a handful of counts. This chain connects TRBV5-1 to TRBJ2-7, with TRBD1 identical over 10 bases. V dropped 1 base and J dropped 2; count of bases not matched to a gene: 6. Germline V CDR1 and CDR2: SGHRS, YFSETQ. The CDR3 runs 16 residues. The CDR3: CASSLFAGTGAYEQYF. The CDR3, as DNA: TGCGCCAGCAGCTTGTTCGCCGGGACAGGGGCCTACGAGCAGTACTTC.

The chain has TRBV5-1 and TRBJ2-1; TRBD2 matches at 11 bases. V lost 3 bases and J lost 0; bases outside the gene matches: 8. Germline CDR1 reads SGHRS; CDR2 reads YFSETQ. The CDR3 sequence is 18 residues long. The CDR3 DNA sequence: TGCGCCAGCAGCTCAATAGCGGGAGGGCTCGTCTCCTACAATGAGCAGTTCTTC. Translation: CASSSIAGGLVSYNEQFF.

In its sample, this clonotype was seen a few times. The chain uses TRBV6-5 and TRBJ1-2, with 7 positions matching TRBD1. There are 13 residues in the CDR3. With 6 bases clipped from V and 6 bases from J, the junction kept 7 bases outside the gene matches. Germline V gene data show CDR1 as MNHEY and CDR2 as SVGAGI. The CDR3 region is CASRSTGEDGYTF. The DNA of the CDR3 is TGTGCCAGCAGATCAACAGGGGAGGATGGCTACACCTTC.

The gene calls are TRBV12-3 or TRBV12-4 and TRBJ1-1; TRBD1 matches 8 bases. The V and J ends lost 5 bases and 4 bases, in that order; junction bases with no gene match: 6. There are 14 residues in the CDR3. CDR3 in amino acids: CASSRQGTTTEAFF. DNA for the CDR3: TGTGCCAGCAGTCGACAGGGGACGACCACTGAAGCTTTCTTT.

The table lists this clonotype with a few counts. This chain connects TRBV7-2 to TRBJ2-3, with D unresolved. Per the germline V gene, CDR1 is SGHTA and CDR2 is FQGNSA. The germline V and J ends were trimmed by 5 bases and 3 bases, with 15 bases remaining between them. The CDR3 extends over 15 amino acids. This CDR3 reads CASSRDPGPTDTQYF. The DNA of the CDR3 is TGTGCCAGCAGCAGAGATCCCGGGCCAACAGATACGCAGTATTTT.

CDR3 nucleotides: TGCAGTGCTAGAGATAGGTCAGGGACAGGGGGGTACGAGCAGTACTTC. It encodes CSARDRSGTGGYEQYF. The V and J genes are TRBV20-1 and TRBJ2-7; 11 bases fit TRBD1. This CDR3 is built from 16 residues. Trimming at V came to 0 bases and at J to 4 bases, leaving 8 bases not matched to a gene. Germline V CDR1 and CDR2: DFQATT, SNEGSKA (reference sequence).

This sequence joins TRBV27 and TRBJ2-7; TRBD2 might be the D (6 bases). Per the germline V gene, CDR1 is MNHEY and CDR2 is SMNVEV (reference sequence). Trimming shortened V by 2 bases and J by 3 bases, and 20 bases separated the two germline ends. The CDR3 sequence is 17 residues long. The chain's CDR3 is CASSLTRGSGEDYEQYF. DNA for the CDR3: TGTGCCAGCAGTTTAACCCGGGGATCGGGGGAGGACTACGAGCAGTACTTC.

This clonotype has a handful of counts. This chain uses TRBV29-1 with TRBJ2-7; TRBD1 agrees at 8 bases. Per germline, CDR1 SQVTM and CDR2 ANQGSEA. Unmatched junction bases numbered 7, after V lost 6 bases and J lost 0 bases. The CDR3 is made up of 14 amino acids. The CDR3 is CSVATGGSSYEQYF. The DNA of the CDR3 is TGCAGCGTAGCTACAGGGGGAAGCTCCTACGAGCAGTACTTC.

The chain joins TRBV27 to TRBJ1-1, with TRBD1 identical over 8 bases. The V and J ends lost 3 bases and 7 bases, in that order; junction bases with no gene match: 4. This CDR3 is built from 13 residues. Per the germline V gene, CDR1 is MNHEY and CDR2 is SMNVEV (reference sequence). The CDR3 DNA follows: TGTGCCAGCAGTTTGCTACAGGGGGTTGAAGCTTTCTTT. This translates into CASSLLQGVEAFF.

Written as DNA, the CDR3 is TGCGCCAGCAGCCCCCCGGGGGCTGTGATGAACACTGAAGCTTTCTTT. Its protein is CASSPPGAVMNTEAFF. The gene calls are TRBV5-1 and TRBJ1-1, with D perhaps matching TRBD1 (6 bases). Germline loops: CDR1 SGHRS, CDR2 YFSETQ. The V end was cut by 4 bases, the J end by 0 bases, with 16 bases between. This CDR3 has 16 residues.

This clonotype was counted a few times. This chain connects TRBV29-1 to TRBJ2-1, with TRBD2 matching 7 bases. J lost 10 bases, V lost 7 bases, and 16 bases had no gene match. This CDR3 is built from 14 residues. Germline values: CDR1 SQVTM, CDR2 ANQGSEA. CDR3 region: CSGAPGLPPWEQFF. In DNA form, the CDR3 reads TGCAGCGGTGCACCGGGACTACCTCCGTGGGAGCAGTTCTTC.

This clonotype was observed a handful of times. This chain joins TRBV7-3 and TRBJ2-3, with 7 positions matching TRBD2. CDR1 is SGHTA, CDR2 FQGTGA, per germline. Trimming cost V 4 bases and J 4 bases; bases outside gene matches: 8. This CDR3 region has 15 residues. The CDR3 spells CASSSRGGSADTQYF. The CDR3 bases are TGTGCCAGCAGCTCCCGCGGGGGTAGTGCAGATACGCAGTATTTT.

J is TRBJ2-2 and V is TRBV7-9, with D possibly matching TRBD2 (5 bases). With 6 bases removed from V and 5 bases from J, the gap between germline ends came to 10 bases. CDR3 length equals 13 residues. The germline CDR1 and CDR2 sequences are SEHNR and FQNEAQ (reference sequence). The CDR3 DNA follows: TGTGCCAGCAGGACTACTCCGACCGGGGAGCTGTTTTTT. Translation gives CASRTTPTGELFF.

The V gene is TRBV3-1, the J gene TRBJ1-2; D ambiguous. This CDR3 is built from 13 residues. Germline V CDR1 and CDR2: LGHDT, YNNKEL (reference sequence). V gave up 0 bases and J gave up 8 bases, with 10 bases separating them. CDR3 sequence (DNA): TGTGCCAGCAGCCAAGACCCACGTTGGGGCTACACCTTC. Translation gives CASSQDPRWGYTF.

The gene calls are TRBV7-2 and TRBJ1-2; perhaps TRBD1 as D (6 bases). The CDR3 totals 14 residues. Trimming removed 7 bases at V and 5 bases at J, with 17 bases between. The germline V gene encodes CDR1 SGHTA and CDR2 FQGNSA. CDR3 sequence: CASTPWQGQYGYTF. The CDR3 DNA reads as TGTGCCAGCACCCCGTGGCAGGGGCAGTATGGCTACACCTTC.

The table lists this clonotype with many counts. The genes are TRBV5-1 and TRBJ1-5, with D maybe TRBD1 (6 bases). Trimming left V 1 base short and J 7 bases short, with 15 bases between. Germline V gene lookup returns CDR1 SGHRS and CDR2 YFSETQ. There are 15 residues in the CDR3. For the CDR3, the DNA is TGCGCCAGCAGCTTGATTGGAGGGGGGGGCCAGCCCCAGCATTTT. The encoded protein is CASSLIGGGGQPQHF. The full variable domain, rest sourced from reference TRBV5-1 and TRBJ1-5, is KAGVTQTPRYLIKTRGQQVTLSCSPISGHRSVSWYQQTPGQGLQFLFEYFSETQRNKGNFPGRFSGRQFSNSRSEMNVSTLELGDSALYLCASSLIGGGGQPQHFGDGTRLSIL.

The rearrangement links TRBV6-5 to TRBJ2-1, with D unresolved. The germline CDR1 and CDR2 sequences are MNHEY and SVGAGI. The V end was cut by 0 bases, the J end by 4 bases, with 10 bases between. The CDR3 is made up of 15 amino acids. The CDR3 region has the DNA TGTGCCAGCAGTTACTCACCAGTAGTGTACAATGAGCAGTTCTTC. Translating it yields CASSYSPVVYNEQFF.

The chain employs TRBV2 and TRBJ2-7, with unresolved D. This CDR3 has 13 amino acids. CDR1 SNHLY and CDR2 FYNNEI come from the germline V gene. The V and J ends lost 4 bases and 2 bases respectively, with 9 bases between them. The CDR3 DNA is TGTGCCAGCAGTGCTCTGCAGACCTACGAGCAGTACTTC. Translation: CASSALQTYEQYF.

The chain links TRBV12-3 or TRBV12-4 to TRBJ1-2; D is perhaps TRBD1 (5 bases). With 6 bases removed from V and 2 bases from J, the gap between germline ends came to 13 bases. The CDR3 is 14 residues long. The CDR3 sequence is CASSLRAGNYGYTF. CDR3 nucleotides: TGTGCCAGCAGCCTTAGGGCAGGGAACTATGGCTACACCTTC.

This clonotype was counted at least ten times. The rearrangement joins TRBV2 to TRBJ2-1, with D unresolved. The CDR3 covers 14 residues. Trimming removed 2 bases at V and 3 bases at J, with 8 bases between. Germline CDR1 and CDR2: SNHLY and FYNNEI. CDR3 nucleotide sequence: TGTGCCAGCAGTGAATGGGTAGACTACAATGAGCAGTTCTTC. Protein sequence: CASSEWVDYNEQFF.

This clonotype was detected only a few times. This chain links TRBV10-3 with TRBJ1-1, with 11 bases matching TRBD1. Germline CDR1 reads ENHRY; CDR2 reads SYGVKD. The CDR3 is 14 amino acids. The trim removed 9 bases at V and 4 bases at J, leaving 7 bases unmatched. CDR3 nucleotide sequence: TGTGCCATTGCTACCGGGACAGGGGGCACTGAAGCTTTCTTT. Amino acids: CAIATGTGGTEAFF.

The rearrangement links TRBV20-1 to TRBJ2-3; D unclear. Germline CDR1 reads DFQATT; CDR2 reads SNEGSKA (reference sequence). The CDR3 totals 14 residues. Trimming took off 0 bases at V and 7 bases at J, with 14 bases between the two ends. The CDR3 DNA reads as TGCAGTGCTAGAGATCCCCCCGGAGCGTATACGCAGTATTTT. Translated, it gives CSARDPPGAYTQYF.

The chain uses TRBV21-1 and TRBJ2-7; the table names TRBD1, a call not compared with the DNA. TRBV21-1 is noted as a pseudogene. The length of the CDR3 is 14 residues. This CDR3 is CASSNRTGWDEQYF. The DNA for the CDR3 is TGTGCCAGCAGCAACAGGACAGGGTGGGACGAGCAGTACTTC.

V gene TRBV5-1 combines with J gene TRBJ2-3, with D uncertain. Trimming left V 2 bases short and J 2 bases short, with 9 bases between. The germline V gene has CDR1 SGHRS and CDR2 YFSETQ. The CDR3 length is 14 residues. The CDR3 reads CASSLASNTDTQYF. The CDR3 coding sequence is TGCGCCAGCAGCTTAGCTTCTAACACAGATACGCAGTATTTT.

CDR3 nucleotide sequence: TGTGCCAGCAGCTTACAATCAGTCGGCGCAGATACGCAGTATTTT. Amino acid sequence: CASSLQSVGADTQYF. The rearrangement joins TRBV7-2 to TRBJ2-3; unclear D gene. The V gene's germline CDR1 is SGHTA and CDR2 FQGNSA. The CDR3 length is 15 residues. Trimming left V 2 bases short and J 4 bases short, with 13 bases between.